This T cell receptor beta chain is from a study of prognosis after radiotherapy for stage I lung cancer. Study-wide points: Lower post-radiation Shannon entropy was seen in patients who went on to develop distant metastases. Unique TCR clone counts were lower following stereotactic body radiation therapy (median 10,088 versus 6,861).

This clonotype has at least ten counts. The antigen remains unidentified. Starting from genomic DNA, TCR beta CDR3 was amplified through two-round multiplex PCR. Initially, in first-round PCR, primers specific to each TRBV and TRBJ gene were used. Universal primers drove the second round of PCR amplification. TCRdb re-called the multiplex PCR reads with MiXCR, one entry per CDR3 protein. The sample records around 15,000 distinct CDR3 sequences, 17% being singletons. The CDR3 totals 15 residues. The V gene's germline CDR1 is SGHTS and CDR2 YDEGEE. The ends lost 5 bases at V and 8 bases at J; junction bases unmatched: 14.

The sample was PBMCs, taken before or after stereotactic body radiation therapy (not recorded which). This rearrangement joins TRBV5-8 to TRBJ1-2, with 8 nucleotides matching TRBD1. This TCR derives from a donor aged 50 or older with non-small cell lung cancer. The CDR3 loop reads CASRRTGTNSYGYTF. Here the CDR3 DNA reads TGTGCCAGCAGGAGGACAGGGACGAATTCCTACGGCTACACCTTC. Supplemented by reference TRBV5-8 and TRBJ1-2, the full variable domain reads EAGVTQSPTHLIKTRGQQATLRCSPISGHTSVYWYQQALGLGLQFLLWYDEGEERNRGNFPPRFSGRQFPNYSSELNVNALELEDSALYLCASRRTGTNSYGYTFGSGTRLTVV.